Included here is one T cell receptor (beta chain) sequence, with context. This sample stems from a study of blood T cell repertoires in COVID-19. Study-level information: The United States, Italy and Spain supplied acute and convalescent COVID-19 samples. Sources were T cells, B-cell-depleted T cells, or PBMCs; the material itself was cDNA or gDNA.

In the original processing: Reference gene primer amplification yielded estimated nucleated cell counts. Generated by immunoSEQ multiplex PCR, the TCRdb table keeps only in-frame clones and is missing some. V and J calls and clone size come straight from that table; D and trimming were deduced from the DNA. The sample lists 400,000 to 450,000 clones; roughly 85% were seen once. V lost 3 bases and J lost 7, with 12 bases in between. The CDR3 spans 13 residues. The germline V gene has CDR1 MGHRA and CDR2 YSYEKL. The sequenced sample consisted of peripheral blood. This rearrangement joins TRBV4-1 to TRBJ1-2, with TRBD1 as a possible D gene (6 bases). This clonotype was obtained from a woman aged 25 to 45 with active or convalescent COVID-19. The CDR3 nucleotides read TGCGCCAGCAGCCACTACAGGGAGGGTGGCTACACCTTC. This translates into CASSHYREGGYTF.